This is a list of T cell receptor beta chains from one sample in a study of blood T cell repertoires in COVID-19. Clones were sequenced by immunoSEQ multiplex PCR, and TCRdb holds only the in-frame ones, with some missing. The table shows a few hundred thousand clones, with approximately 86% occurring only once. The sequenced sample was PBMCs or T cells enriched from blood (not recorded which). These receptors were obtained from a woman between 40 and 50 years old with acute COVID-19. The CDR3 runs from the conserved cysteine through the conserved F or W. Fields, in order: clone size, V gene, D gene, J gene, CDR3 DNA, CDR3 protein. A D gene is named only where the DNA matches it firmly. Only some rows state a clone size, as once, few, many or a class for expanded clones.

NA	TRBV19	TRBD2	TRBJ2-1	TGTGCCAGTAGTATACCGGGACTAGTGGAAAAACGGGAGCAGTTCTTC	CASSIPGLVEKREQFF
NA	TRBV9	NA	TRBJ2-3	TGTGCCAGCAGCGTATCTTCGGCGGGTACGCAGTATTTT	CASSVSSAGTQYF
NA	TRBV5-1	TRBD1	TRBJ2-7	TGCGCCAGCACAGGGACAGAGTCCTACGAGCAGTACTTC	CASTGTESYEQYF
NA	TRBV7-2	NA	TRBJ2-2	TGTGCCAGCAGCTTAGGGACACCGAACACCGGGGAGCTGTTTTTT	CASSLGTPNTGELFF
NA	TRBV6-5	TRBD2	TRBJ2-7	TGTGCCAGCAGTTACTCGGCTAGCGGGAGTTTCTACGAGCAGTACTTC	CASSYSASGSFYEQYF
few	TRBV11-1	TRBD2	TRBJ2-5	TGTGCCAGCAGCTTATCCCAGCGGGGGGCCCGAGAGGCCCAGTACTTC	CASSLSQRGAREAQYF
NA	TRBV7-2	TRBD1	TRBJ2-5	TGTGCCAGCAGCCAAAGGACAGGGGGCGAGACCCAGTACTTC	CASSQRTGGETQYF
NA	TRBV6-5	TRBD1	TRBJ1-5	TGTGCCAGCAGTTACTCACAGGGGAGAGGGCAGCCCCAGCATTTT	CASSYSQGRGQPQHF
few	TRBV6-2/TRBV6-3	NA	TRBJ1-2	TGTGCCAGCAGTTACGCGGCTCGACTTTACTATGGCTACACCTTC	CASSYAARLYYGYTF
NA	TRBV28	TRBD1	TRBJ2-2	TGTGCCAGCAGCCACAGACTGGGACAGGGTTTTGGAAACACCGGGGAGCTGTTTTTT	CASSHRLGQGFGNTGELFF
NA	TRBV2	TRBD1	TRBJ1-2	TGTGCCAGCCGGCCAGGGACAGGGGGCCCGGAACCCTTCTATGGCTACACCTTC	CASRPGTGGPEPFYGYTF
once	TRBV18	TRBD1	TRBJ1-5	TGTGCCAGCTCTTCAACCACCAAGACAGGGTCTGAATCGCCCCAGCATTTT	CASSSTTKTGSESPQHF
once	TRBV7-8	TRBD2	TRBJ2-1	TGTGCCAGCAGCCAGGGGTGGACTAGCGGGGTCTCTAAGCAGTTCTTC	CASSQGWTSGVSKQFF
NA	TRBV5-1	TRBD1	TRBJ1-4	TGCGCCAGCAGCTTCTCCGGGACAGGGGGAGAAAAACTGTTTTTT	CASSFSGTGGEKLFF
NA	TRBV2	NA	TRBJ2-1	TGTGCCAGCAGGGTGAGGCAGGGCAAACCCTACAATGAGCAGTTCTTC	CASRVRQGKPYNEQFF
NA	TRBV9	NA	TRBJ1-1	TGTGCCAGCAGACAGGGTATTGGGGCCACTGAAGCTTTCTTT	CASRQGIGATEAFF
NA	TRBV7-9	NA	TRBJ1-1	TGTGCCAGCAGCTTAGGGTTCGGGGGGCTTGTCGCTTTCTTT	CASSLGFGGLVAFF
few	TRBV2	NA	TRBJ2-7	TGTGCCAGCAGAATCAGCTACGAGCAGTACTTC	CASRISYEQYF
few	TRBV2	TRBD1	TRBJ2-7	TGTGCCAGCAGTGAGCCCGGGACAGGGTACTACGAGCAGTACTTC	CASSEPGTGYYEQYF
NA	TRBV10-3	NA	TRBJ1-5	TGTGCCATCAGTGAGTCGATCCAGGGAAGCTATAGCAATCAGCCCCAGCATTTT	CAISESIQGSYSNQPQHF
NA	TRBV27	NA	TRBJ1-2	TGTGCCAGCAGTTTAAGCTGGGGCGACTATGGCTACACCTTC	CASSLSWGDYGYTF
NA	TRBV7-3	NA	TRBJ2-5	TGTGCCAGCAGCCCTGGTGGGGGCTCCGCCACCACCCAGTACTTC	CASSPGGGSATTQYF
NA	TRBV28	TRBD1	TRBJ1-2	TGTGCCAGCATAGGGACAGTACCAATCTATGGCTACACCTTC	CASIGTVPIYGYTF
NA	TRBV11-1	TRBD2	TRBJ2-3	TGTGCCAGCAGCTCGACTAGCTTCACAGATACGCAGTATTTT	CASSSTSFTDTQYF
NA	TRBV24-1	NA	TRBJ2-1	TGTGCCACCCCAACTCTAGTCGTCGGCTCCTACAATGAGCAGTTCTTC	CATPTLVVGSYNEQFF
few	TRBV19	NA	TRBJ1-1	TGTGCCAGTAGTATTCCGGGGAACACTGAAGCTTTCTTT	CASSIPGNTEAFF
NA	TRBV5-1	NA	TRBJ1-2	TGCGCCAGCAGTGTGAATGGCCGTGGCTACACCTTC	CASSVNGRGYTF
NA	TRBV9	TRBD1	TRBJ1-2	TGTGCCAGCAGAGCACAGGGGGTCGACGGCTACACCTTC	CASRAQGVDGYTF
once	TRBV6-1	TRBD1	TRBJ2-3	TGTGCCAGCAGTGGGAGACCGGGACAGATCACAGATACGCAGTATTTT	CASSGRPGQITDTQYF
NA	TRBV11-2	NA	TRBJ1-5	TGTGCCAGCAGCTGGAGAGGGAGGGATAATCAGCCCCAGCATTTT	CASSWRGRDNQPQHF
NA	TRBV6-5	NA	TRBJ2-7	TGTGCCAGCAGAAATCCCCCAACGGGGATCTACGAGCAGTACTTC	CASRNPPTGIYEQYF
NA	TRBV18	TRBD1	TRBJ1-1	TGTGCCAGCTCACCCGAGACAGGGTGGTACACTGAAGCTTTCTTT	CASSPETGWYTEAFF
NA	TRBV4-2	TRBD1	TRBJ1-6	TGTGCCAGCAGCCAAGAAGGGACAGGGGGAACAAATTCACCCCTCCACTTT	CASSQEGTGGTNSPLHF
NA	TRBV11-2	NA	TRBJ1-5	TGTGCCAGCAGCTTAGAGGCGGGGGGCAATCAGCCCCAGCATTTT	CASSLEAGGNQPQHF
NA	TRBV11-1	NA	TRBJ1-6	TGTGCCAGCAGCCCGGGACTGGGGCCTTCACCCCTCCACTTT	CASSPGLGPSPLHF
once	TRBV5-1	TRBD1	TRBJ1-6	TGCGCCAGCAGCTTGGGGACAGGGTCACCCCTCCACTTT	CASSLGTGSPLHF
NA	TRBV4-2	NA	TRBJ1-2	TGTGCCAGCAGCCAAGTACAGGGTCTGGACTATGGCTACACCTTC	CASSQVQGLDYGYTF
NA	TRBV10-2	TRBD1	TRBJ2-7	TGCGCCAGCAGTGACCCATTCTCCGGGACAGGGGGCGTCCCCTTCTCCTACGAGCAGTACTTC	CASSDPFSGTGGVPFSYEQYF
NA	TRBV5-1	TRBD2	TRBJ2-3	TGCGCCAGCAGCGGGAGACTAGCGGGAGGCACAGATACGCAGTATTTT	CASSGRLAGGTDTQYF
NA	TRBV3-1/TRBV3-2	NA	TRBJ2-7	TGTGCCAGCAGTCGAATGCCCGGGTACGAGCAGTACTTC	CASSRMPGYEQYF
NA	TRBV7-3	NA	TRBJ2-5	TGTGCCAGCAGCTTAACCCCGGGGCAAGAGACCCAGTACTTC	CASSLTPGQETQYF
NA	TRBV18	TRBD2	TRBJ2-3	TGTGCCAGCTCACTGGAGTCTAGCGGGAGAGATACGCAGTATTTT	CASSLESSGRDTQYF
NA	TRBV5-5	NA	TRBJ1-2	TGTGCCAGCAGCTTAGAATTAGACTATGGCTACACCTTC	CASSLELDYGYTF